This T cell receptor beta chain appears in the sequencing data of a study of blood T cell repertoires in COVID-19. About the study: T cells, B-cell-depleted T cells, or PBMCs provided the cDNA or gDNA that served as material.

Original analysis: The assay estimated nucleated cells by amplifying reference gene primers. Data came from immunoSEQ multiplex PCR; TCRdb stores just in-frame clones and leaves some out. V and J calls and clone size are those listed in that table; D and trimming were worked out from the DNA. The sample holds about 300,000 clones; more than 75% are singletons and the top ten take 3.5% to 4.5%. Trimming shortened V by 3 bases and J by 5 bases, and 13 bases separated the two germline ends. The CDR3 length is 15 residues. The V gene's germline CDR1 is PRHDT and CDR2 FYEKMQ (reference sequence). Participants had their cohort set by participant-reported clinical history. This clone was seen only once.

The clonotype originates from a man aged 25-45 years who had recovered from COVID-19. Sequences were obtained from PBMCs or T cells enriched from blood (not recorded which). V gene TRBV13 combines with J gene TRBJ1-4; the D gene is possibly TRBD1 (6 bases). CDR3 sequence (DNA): TGTGCCAGCAGCTTCGGACAGTTGGGCAATGAAAAACTGTTTTTT. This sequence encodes CASSFGQLGNEKLFF.